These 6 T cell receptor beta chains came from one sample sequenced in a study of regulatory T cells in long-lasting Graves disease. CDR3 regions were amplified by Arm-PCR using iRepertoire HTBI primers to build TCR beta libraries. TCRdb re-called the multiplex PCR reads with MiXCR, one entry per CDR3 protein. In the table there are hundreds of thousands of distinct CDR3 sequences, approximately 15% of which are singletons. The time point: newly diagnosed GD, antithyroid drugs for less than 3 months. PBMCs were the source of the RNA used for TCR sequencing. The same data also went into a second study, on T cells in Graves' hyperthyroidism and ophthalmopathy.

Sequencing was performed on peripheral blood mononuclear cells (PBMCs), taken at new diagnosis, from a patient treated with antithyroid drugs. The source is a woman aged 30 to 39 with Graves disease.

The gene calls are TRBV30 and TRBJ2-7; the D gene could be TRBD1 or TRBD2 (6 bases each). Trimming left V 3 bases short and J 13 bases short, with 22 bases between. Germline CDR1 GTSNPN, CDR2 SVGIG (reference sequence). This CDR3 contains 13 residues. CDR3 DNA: TGTGCCTGGAGCTGGGGGGCTTTGACCATCCAATACTTC. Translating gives CAWSWGALTIQYF.

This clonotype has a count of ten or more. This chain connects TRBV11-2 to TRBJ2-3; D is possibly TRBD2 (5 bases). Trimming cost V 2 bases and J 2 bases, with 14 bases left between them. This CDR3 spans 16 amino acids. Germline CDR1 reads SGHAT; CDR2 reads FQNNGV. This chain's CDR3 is CASSLRGRVHTDTQYF. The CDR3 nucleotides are TGTGCCAGCAGCTTAAGAGGGCGGGTCCACACAGATACGCAGTATTTT.

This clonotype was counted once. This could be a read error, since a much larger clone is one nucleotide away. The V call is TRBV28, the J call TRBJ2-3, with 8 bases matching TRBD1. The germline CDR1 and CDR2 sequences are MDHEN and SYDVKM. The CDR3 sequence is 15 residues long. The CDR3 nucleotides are TGTGCCAGCAGTTGGCAGGGGGCGCCGAAGGGGACCCGGTACTTC. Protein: CASSWQGAPKGTRYF.

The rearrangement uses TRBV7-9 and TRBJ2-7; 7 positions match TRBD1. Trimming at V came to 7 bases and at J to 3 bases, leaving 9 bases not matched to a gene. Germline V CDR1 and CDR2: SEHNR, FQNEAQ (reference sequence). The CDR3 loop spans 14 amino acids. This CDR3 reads CASNTGQEHYEQYF. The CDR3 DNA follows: TGTGCCAGCAACACAGGACAGGAGCACTACGAGCAGTACTTC.

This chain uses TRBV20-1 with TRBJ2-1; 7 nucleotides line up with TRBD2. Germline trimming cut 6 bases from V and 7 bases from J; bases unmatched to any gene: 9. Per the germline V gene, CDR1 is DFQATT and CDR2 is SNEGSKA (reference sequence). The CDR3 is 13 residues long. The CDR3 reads CSAPSGLTNEQFF. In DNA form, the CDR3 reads TGCAGTGCCCCATCGGGACTAACTAATGAGCAGTTCTTC.

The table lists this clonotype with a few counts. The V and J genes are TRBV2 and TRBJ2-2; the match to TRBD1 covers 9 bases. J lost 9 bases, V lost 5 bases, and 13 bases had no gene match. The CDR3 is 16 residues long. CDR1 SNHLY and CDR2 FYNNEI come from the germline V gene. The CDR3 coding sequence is TGTGCCAGCAGTTACAAGACAGGGGGGTCCCCCCGGGAGCTGTTTTTT. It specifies CASSYKTGGSPRELFF.